This TCR beta chain comes out of a study of CD8 T cells in ankylosing spondylitis. MiXCR, applied by TCRdb to the 5' RACE reads, yields one record per CDR3 protein. The sample gives 350,000 to 550,000 distinct CDR3 sequences, around 26% of which show up once; about 0.9% is in the top ten. As to this clonotype: Its antigen is still unknown.

Whole-study results and caveats: In ankylosing spondylitis blood, a motif of about 8 highly homologous TCR beta variants appeared characteristic. In ankylosing spondylitis patients, matched synovial fluid reportedly showed significant enrichment of disease-linked clones.

This clonotype originated in a male donor with ankylosing spondylitis. The sample consisted of blood, either unsorted or a sorted T cell fraction (not recorded which).

The CDR3 nucleotides read TGTGCCAGCAGCCCCGCGGGAGGGGGCCAATACGAGCAGTACTTC. It codes for CASSPAGGGQYEQYF. The chain combines TRBV12-3 or TRBV12-4 with TRBJ2-7, with TRBD2 matching 9 bases. This CDR3 spans 15 amino acids. V lost 6 bases and J lost 4; bases outside the gene matches: 10.